Presented here are 22 T cell receptor beta chains from one specimen sequenced in a study of T cells in Graves' hyperthyroidism and ophthalmopathy. RNA transcripts served as the template for amplifying TCR beta CDR3 regions. The HTBI set primed first-round TCR CDR3 RT-PCR. Each CDR3 protein gets one entry after TCRdb re-called the multiplex PCR reads with MiXCR. Here the sample spans about 710,000 distinct CDR3 sequences, about a sixth being singletons. Sequencing was done on a sample of blood. The receptor set was obtained from a man between 18 and 29 years old with Graves' hyperthyroidism.

The J gene is TRBJ2-3, the V gene TRBV30; 9 positions agree with TRBD2. The germline gives CDR1 GTSNPN, CDR2 SVGIG (reference sequence). The CDR3 has 15 residues. The J segment lost 4 bases and the V segment lost 2 bases, leaving 7 bases of the junction unmatched. CDR3 sequence reads: CAWSFLAGDADTQYF. In DNA, the CDR3 is TGTGCCTGGAGTTTCTTAGCGGGAGATGCAGATACGCAGTATTTT.

This clonotype occurred many times. The gene calls are TRBV2 and TRBJ2-1, with 10 bases identical to TRBD2. In germline, CDR1 is SNHLY, CDR2 FYNNEI. V was pared by 8 bases and J by 7 bases, with 11 bases of the junction left unmatched. This CDR3 has 15 amino acids. The CDR3 DNA reads TGTGCCAGCCCTAAAAAACTAGCGGGATCGAATGAGCAGTTCTTC. Translating gives CASPKKLAGSNEQFF.

This clonotype was counted at least ten times. The gene calls are TRBV6-1 and TRBJ1-5; TRBD1 might be the D (5 bases). Germline lookup yields CDR1 MNHNS and CDR2 SASEGT. V was shortened by 5 bases and J by 11 bases, with 19 bases between the two germline ends. CDR3 size: 14 residues. This CDR3 is CASSSGHGFFAQHF. The CDR3 region has the DNA TGTGCCAGCAGTTCCGGACACGGGTTTTTCGCCCAGCATTTT.

This clonotype was seen more than once but under ten times. The chain has TRBV6-5 and TRBJ2-5; D unclear. Germline CDR1 is MNHEY and CDR2 is SVGAGI. The CDR3 loop spans 16 amino acids. Trimming cost V 1 base and J 3 bases, with 15 bases left between them. The CDR3: CASSYLSVNPKETQYF. The CDR3 nucleotides read TGTGCCAGCAGTTACTTAAGCGTCAACCCCAAAGAGACCCAGTACTTC.

The chain couples TRBV27 to TRBJ1-5; D gene unclear. The CDR3 is 16 residues long. Between the trimmed V and J ends, which lost 8 bases and 4 bases, there was a span of 21 bases. Looked up from germline, CDR1 is MNHEY and CDR2 is SMNVEV (reference sequence). CDR3 nucleotides: TGTGCCAGCCCCCAAGGACGGGGTGGAGTAAATCAGCCCCAGCATTTT. It codes for CASPQGRGGVNQPQHF.

The rearrangement links TRBV7-3 to TRBJ2-3; 8 positions match TRBD2. This CDR3 has 17 residues. In germline, CDR1 is SGHTA, CDR2 FQGTGA. The V and J ends lost 5 bases and 5 bases, in that order; junction bases with no gene match: 15. The CDR3 DNA follows: TGTGCCAGCAGCCCGGGGGGGGGCGGGAGTCCAGGAGATACGCAGTATTTT. Its translation is CASSPGGGGSPGDTQYF.

This clonotype appeared many times. The rearrangement joins TRBV28 to TRBJ2-7; TRBD1 matches 7 bases. The length of the CDR3 is 15 residues. The V gene end was trimmed by 8 bases and the J gene end by 0 bases; junction bases not matched to a gene: 10. The germline V gene encodes CDR1 MDHEN and CDR2 SYDVKM. The CDR3, as DNA: TGTGCCAGCCTGACTCAATCAGGGGGCTCCTACGAGCAGTACTTC. Translating it yields CASLTQSGGSYEQYF. Based on the CDR3 plus reference TRBV28 and TRBJ2-7, the full variable domain is DVKVTQSSRYLVKRTGEKVFLECVQDMDHENMFWYRQDPGLGLRLIYFSYDVKMKEKGDIPEGYSVSREKKERFSLILESASTNQTSMYLCASLTQSGGSYEQYFGPGTRLTVT.

This clonotype was recorded at least ten times. The rearrangement uses TRBV28 and TRBJ2-3; TRBD2 matches 10 bases. V lost 5 bases, J lost 6 bases, and 8 bases stayed unmatched. Germline CDR1 is MDHEN and CDR2 is SYDVKM. This CDR3 region has 15 residues. The CDR3 region is CASSPSGRAGDTQYF. The CDR3 DNA is TGTGCCAGCAGTCCCAGCGGGAGGGCTGGGGATACGCAGTATTTT.

CDR3 DNA sequence: TGTGCCAGTAGTAATGGGCTCCGGGGGTACAATGAGCAGTTCTTC. Translating it yields CASSNGLRGYNEQFF. This chain joins TRBV19 and TRBJ2-1; a possible D gene is TRBD2 (6 bases). Germline CDR1 reads LNHDA; CDR2 reads SQIVND (reference sequence). The CDR3 covers 15 residues. Trimming removed 4 bases from V and 4 bases from J, with 14 bases in between.

This clonotype was detected only a few times. The gene calls are TRBV28 and TRBJ2-3, with TRBD2 identical over 12 bases. The CDR3 has 15 amino acids. The J segment lost 5 bases and the V segment lost 8 bases, leaving 8 bases of the junction unmatched. Germline V gene data show CDR1 as MDHEN and CDR2 as SYDVKM. The CDR3 spells CASGRLAGVGDTQYF. Written as DNA, the CDR3 is TGTGCCAGCGGACGACTAGCGGGAGTGGGAGATACGCAGTATTTT.

The V gene is TRBV4-1, the J gene TRBJ1-5; 11 bases match TRBD1. In germline, CDR1 is MGHRA, CDR2 YSYEKL. CDR3 length equals 17 residues. J gave up 7 bases and V 1 base, and 9 bases lay outside the gene matches. The CDR3 DNA sequence: TGCGCCAGCAGCCAAGTTTGGACAGGGGGCTTGAGGCAGCCCCAGCATTTT. Translation gives CASSQVWTGGLRQPQHF.

This clonotype was picked up many times. This chain connects TRBV7-8 to TRBJ1-1, with a weak D call TRBD1 (5 bases). V lost 5 bases and J 8 bases, leaving 18 bases between the germline ends. This CDR3 region has 14 residues. The germline V gene has CDR1 SGHVS and CDR2 FQNEAQ. The DNA for the CDR3 is TGTGCCAGCAGCAACGCCCTGGGGCCCAACGAAGCTTTCTTT. Its translation: CASSNALGPNEAFF.

This clonotype occurred a few times. This chain joins TRBV9 and TRBJ2-1, with TRBD2 matching 7 bases. The V and J ends lost 2 bases and 6 bases, in that order; junction bases with no gene match: 8. This CDR3 has 15 amino acids. The germline CDR1 and CDR2 sequences are SGDLS and YYNGEE. The CDR3 sequence: CASSVGAGSPNEQFF. The CDR3 coding sequence is TGTGCCAGCAGCGTTGGAGCGGGAAGCCCCAATGAGCAGTTCTTC.

This clonotype was counted between two and nine times. This chain links TRBV12-3 or TRBV12-4 with TRBJ2-3, with D possibly matching TRBD2 (6 bases). V lost 9 bases and J lost 4, with 23 bases in between. This CDR3 has 16 amino acids. The CDR3 nucleotides are TGTGCCAGTATAGACAGACTAGGAGCTGATCCAGATACGCAGTATTTT. This sequence encodes CASIDRLGADPDTQYF.

V is TRBV11-2 and J is TRBJ2-7; 12 bases are a match to TRBD2. Trimming cost V 4 bases and J 0 bases; bases outside gene matches: 4. Germline V gene lookup returns CDR1 SGHAT and CDR2 FQNNGV. The CDR3 sequence is 16 residues long. The CDR3 coding sequence is TGTGCCAGCAGCTCCCCGACTAGCGGGAGCTCCTACGAGCAGTACTTC. Translating it yields CASSSPTSGSSYEQYF.

This clonotype was counted ten times or more. The chain uses TRBV11-2 and TRBJ2-5; 9 bases align to TRBD2. The CDR3 sequence is 15 residues long. Germline assignment: CDR1 SGHAT and CDR2 FQNNGV. The junction had 3 bases not matched to a gene; V was cut back by 1 base and J by 3 bases. The CDR3 loop reads CASSLGTSDEETQYF. In DNA, the CDR3 is TGTGCCAGCAGCTTAGGGACTAGCGATGAAGAGACCCAGTACTTC.

This clonotype occurred a few times. The chain uses TRBV19 and TRBJ2-5; D tentatively reads TRBD1 or TRBD2 (5 bases each). Germline lookup yields CDR1 LNHDA and CDR2 SQIVND (reference sequence). The CDR3 runs to 15 residues. Deletions cut 1 base from V and 4 bases from J, with 13 bases between. The CDR3 protein is CASSIVPGAGETQYF. The DNA for the CDR3 is TGTGCCAGTAGTATAGTCCCCGGGGCTGGAGAGACCCAGTACTTC.

This clonotype has more than one count but fewer than ten. The chain is built from TRBV19 and TRBJ2-6; D unresolved. The CDR3 loop spans 16 amino acids. Germline V gene lookup returns CDR1 LNHDA and CDR2 SQIVND (reference sequence). The V and J ends lost 1 base and 1 base respectively, with 8 bases between them. The DNA for the CDR3 is TGTGCCAGTAGTATAGCATGGATTTCTGGGGCCAACGTCCTGACTTTC. Its translation is CASSIAWISGANVLTF. Full variable domain (missing parts from reference TRBV19 and TRBJ2-6): DGGITQSPKYLFRKEGQNVTLSCEQNLNHDAMYWYRQDPGQGLRLIYYSQIVNDFQKGDIAEGYSVSREKKESFPLTVTSAQKNPTAFYLCASSIAWISGANVLTFGAGSRLTVL.

Only a few counts were recorded for this clonotype. V usage is TRBV10-3 and J usage is TRBJ1-2; D might be TRBD1 (5 bases). Germline loops: CDR1 ENHRY, CDR2 SYGVKD. This CDR3 region has 14 residues. V lost 6 bases and J 3 bases, leaving 14 bases between the germline ends. CDR3 region: CAISQDRGYYGYTF. Written as DNA, the CDR3 is TGTGCCATCAGCCAGGACCGGGGGTACTATGGCTACACCTTC.

The V gene is TRBV4-1, the J gene TRBJ2-7, with 7 bases matching TRBD1. The CDR3 runs to 15 residues. Losses at the gene ends were 0 bases for V and 6 bases for J; bases not matched to a gene: 8. Germline V gives CDR1 MGHRA, CDR2 YSYEKL. The chain's CDR3 is CASSQDRDRAAEQYF. The CDR3 coding sequence is TGCGCCAGCAGCCAAGATCGAGACAGGGCAGCCGAGCAGTACTTC.

The chain uses TRBV28 and TRBJ1-5; no definite D call. From germline, CDR1 is MDHEN and CDR2 SYDVKM. The CDR3 length is 14 residues. Trimming cost V 4 bases and J 5 bases, with 12 bases left between them. The DNA of the CDR3 is TGTGCCAGCAGTTACCCCCTGACGGATCAGCCCCAGCATTTT. It specifies CASSYPLTDQPQHF.

CDR3: CASSIDSRGAYEQYF. In DNA, the CDR3 is TGTGCCAGTAGTATAGATTCGAGGGGGGCCTACGAGCAGTACTTC. The genes are TRBV19 and TRBJ2-7; D possibly matches TRBD1 or TRBD2 (6 bases each). The CDR3 is 15 amino acids. Germline-derived CDR1 and CDR2 are LNHDA and SQIVND (reference sequence). Between the trimmed V and J ends, which lost 0 bases and 2 bases, there was a span of 11 bases.